Many counts were recorded for the clone carrying this T cell receptor (beta chain). Its antigen is unknown. Its ends do not fully match the called genes, so a read error is possible. The CDR3 spans 10 residues. These data are taken from a study of identical twins. TCRdb reprocessed the 5' RACE reads with MiXCR, giving one entry per CDR3 protein. The profile shows 500,000 to 550,000 distinct CDR3 sequences, less than 25% of them singletons. Study-wide findings and caveats: Zero-insertion analyses could be partly confounded by invariant MAIT and iNKT cells.

Separately, the same data were catalogued under a study of T cells expressing NK-cell markers. That source reports: HCMV seropositivity marked most of the eight sequenced donors; one was seronegative. An anti-gamma-delta TCR antibody restricted sorting to alpha-beta TCR T cells in several experiments.

The TCR sequence derives from a woman younger than 30 in good health. This chain connects TRBV12-3 or TRBV12-4 to TRBJ2-3; no clear D. What was sequenced was CD4+ T cells sorted from blood. The CDR3 DNA sequence: TGTGCCAGCAGCAGAGATACGCAGTATTTT. Protein: CASSRDTQYF.